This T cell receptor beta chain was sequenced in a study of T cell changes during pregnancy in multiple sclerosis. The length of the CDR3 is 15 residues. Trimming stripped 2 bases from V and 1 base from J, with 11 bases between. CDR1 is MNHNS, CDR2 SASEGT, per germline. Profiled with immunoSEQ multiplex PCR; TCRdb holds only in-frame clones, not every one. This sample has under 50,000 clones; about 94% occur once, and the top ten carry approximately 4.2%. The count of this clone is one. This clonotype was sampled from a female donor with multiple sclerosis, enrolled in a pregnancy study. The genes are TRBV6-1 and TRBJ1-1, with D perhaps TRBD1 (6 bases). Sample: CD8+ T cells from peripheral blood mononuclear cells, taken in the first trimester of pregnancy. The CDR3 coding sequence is TGTGCCAGCAGTGAAATCGTCAGGGGGAACACTGAAGCTTTCTTT. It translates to CASSEIVRGNTEAFF.